The 18 T cell receptor beta chains given below trace back to one sample, sequenced in a study of OX40 agonist ivuxolimab in advanced cancers. Clones were sequenced by immunoSEQ multiplex PCR, and TCRdb holds only the in-frame ones, with some missing. This table holds about 91,000 clones, under 90% found once. The source was CD4+ or CD8+ T cells sorted from blood, collected in a trial of the OX40 agonist ivuxolimab. The receptors were gathered from an adult with an advanced solid tumor such as melanoma, head and neck, liver or kidney cancer.

The chain joins TRBV5-1 to TRBJ1-6; a possible D gene is TRBD1 (5 bases). This CDR3 is built from 15 residues. Between the trimmed V and J ends, which lost 0 bases and 5 bases, there was a span of 9 bases. The germline CDR1 and CDR2 sequences are SGHRS and YFSETQ. DNA for the CDR3: TGCGCCAGCAGCTTGGAACAGACAGATAATTCACCCCTCCACTTT. This codes for CASSLEQTDNSPLHF.

This clone has a single count. CDR3 protein: CASSYSHSPGGTQYF. The CDR3 region has the DNA TGTGCCAGCAGTTACTCTCACTCACCAGGCGGGACCCAGTACTTC. The V gene is TRBV6-5, the J gene TRBJ2-5; D call uncertain. Germline V gene data show CDR1 as MNHEY and CDR2 as SVGAGI. The CDR3 is made up of 15 amino acids. Trimming took off 0 bases at V and 7 bases at J, with 15 bases between the two ends.

This chain joins TRBV5-8 and TRBJ2-5, with 8 bases lining up with TRBD1. Germline CDR1 and CDR2: SGHTS and YDEGEE. The CDR3 spans 16 residues. Germline trimming cut 0 bases from V and 1 base from J; bases unmatched to any gene: 5. The CDR3 sequence: CASSLARGHAQETQYF. The CDR3 nucleotides read TGTGCCAGCAGCTTGGCCAGGGGGCACGCCCAAGAGACCCAGTACTTC.

V gene TRBV7-2 combines with J gene TRBJ1-2; 9 nucleotides agree with TRBD1. CDR1 and CDR2 (germline): SGHTA, FQGNSA. J lost 6 bases, V lost 5 bases, and 7 bases had no gene match. CDR3 length equals 14 residues. In nucleotides, the CDR3 is TGTGCCAGCAGCGCCAGGACAGGGGCGGATGGCTACACCTTC. Translation: CASSARTGADGYTF.

The chain links TRBV28 to TRBJ1-1; no clear D. Trimming pared 8 bases from V and 8 bases from J, leaving 9 bases between. This CDR3 comprises 10 residues. Germline V gives CDR1 MDHEN, CDR2 SYDVKM. CDR3 amino acids: CASLKLEAFF. The CDR3 coding sequence is TGTGCCAGCCTCAAGTTAGAAGCTTTCTTT.

As concerns this clone: This specimen includes other DNA sequences encoding the same CDR3. This rearrangement joins TRBV28 to TRBJ1-6; unclear D gene. The CDR3 sequence is 14 residues long. V was pared by 2 bases and J by 4 bases, with 6 bases between. CDR1 is MDHEN, CDR2 SYDVKM, per germline. CDR3 in DNA: TGTGCCAGCAGTTTAGGCCAGTATAATTCACCCCTCCACTTT. Amino acid sequence: CASSLGQYNSPLHF.

This clone appeared a few times. V usage is TRBV19 and J usage is TRBJ1-6; D is unclear. The CDR3 covers 16 residues. V shed 1 base and J shed 9 bases, with 16 bases lying between them. Germline values: CDR1 LNHDA, CDR2 SQIVND (reference sequence). CDR3 sequence: CASSIVHRQTSSPLHF. In nucleotides, the CDR3 is TGTGCCAGTAGTATAGTCCACCGCCAAACTAGTTCACCCCTCCACTTT. Full variable domain (remainder filled in from reference TRBV19 and TRBJ1-6): DGGITQSPKYLFRKEGQNVTLSCEQNLNHDAMYWYRQDPGQGLRLIYYSQIVNDFQKGDIAEGYSVSREKKESFPLTVTSAQKNPTAFYLCASSIVHRQTSSPLHFGNGTRLTVT.

The rearrangement uses TRBV7-6 and TRBJ2-3; D may be TRBD2 (5 bases). Per germline, CDR1 SGHVS and CDR2 FNYEAQ. The V and J ends lost 5 bases and 2 bases respectively, with 11 bases between them. The CDR3 has 14 residues. The CDR3 DNA reads TGTGCCAGCAGCCGAGGGCCCAACACAGATACGCAGTATTTT. This encodes CASSRGPNTDTQYF.

Worth noting for this clone: Relative to the germline gene, one junction end is altered; a read error may explain this. V is TRBV6-6 and J is TRBJ2-1; D is undetermined. CDR3 length equals 13 residues. The germline CDR1 and CDR2 sequences are MNHNY and SVGAGI (reference sequence). The CDR3 nucleotides are TGTGTCAGCAGACCCGGACGTTACAATGAGCAGTTCTTC. Translating it yields CVSRPGRYNEQFF.

This chain joins TRBV19 and TRBJ2-5; D perhaps matches TRBD1 (6 bases). Germline lookup yields CDR1 LNHDA and CDR2 SQIVND (reference sequence). The CDR3 runs to 16 residues. Trimming removed 6 bases from V and 0 bases from J, with 17 bases in between. The CDR3 protein is CASSPGTRSNQETQYF. DNA for the CDR3: TGTGCCAGTAGCCCAGGGACACGAAGCAACCAAGAGACCCAGTACTTC.

V usage is TRBV27 and J usage is TRBJ2-1, with 14 bases matching TRBD2. This CDR3 is built from 13 residues. Germline V gene data show CDR1 as MNHEY and CDR2 as SMNVEV (reference sequence). The junction had 5 bases not matched to a gene; V was cut back by 4 bases and J by 15 bases. CDR3 nucleotide sequence: TGTGCCAGCAGTTCGGGACTAGCGGGGGCGTTGTTCTTC. Its translation: CASSSGLAGALFF.

CDR3 nucleotides: TGCGCCAGCCATGGACAGGGGTCGCGGGAGTACACCGGGGAGCTGTTTTTT. The encoded protein is CASHGQGSREYTGELFF. This rearrangement joins TRBV5-1 to TRBJ2-2, with 9 bases matching TRBD1. Trimming at V came to 7 bases and at J to 3 bases, leaving 13 bases not matched to a gene. The CDR3 consists of 17 residues. Germline CDR1 and CDR2: SGHRS and YFSETQ.

The V call is TRBV11-2, the J call TRBJ1-1; TRBD1 is a possible D gene (5 bases). V dropped 2 bases and J dropped 3 bases, with 10 bases sitting between them. The CDR3 is 14 amino acids. Germline V lookup: CDR1 SGHAT, CDR2 FQNNGV. CDR3 residues: CASSLQGRDTEAFF. The CDR3 nucleotides are TGTGCCAGCAGCTTACAGGGAAGGGACACTGAAGCTTTCTTT.

The count of this clone is one. The V call is TRBV5-6, the J call TRBJ1-1; D is undetermined. The V and J ends lost 4 bases and 2 bases respectively, with 12 bases between them. CDR1 SGHDT and CDR2 YYEEEE come from the germline V gene. The CDR3 is made up of 14 amino acids. The CDR3 region is CASSHEGGNTEAFF. The CDR3 bases are TGTGCCAGCAGCCATGAAGGAGGTAACACTGAAGCTTTCTTT.

This chain joins TRBV7-3 and TRBJ1-1, with TRBD1 as a possible D gene (5 bases). V was clipped by 4 bases and J by 4 bases, with 13 bases between them. Germline values: CDR1 SGHTA, CDR2 FQGTGA. CDR3 size: 14 residues. CDR3 bases: TGTGCCAGCAGCTCCCACAGTGGGGGCACTGAAGCTTTCTTT. Amino acid sequence: CASSSHSGGTEAFF.

The chain employs TRBV18 and TRBJ1-6, with D unresolved. The CDR3 extends over 13 amino acids. The germline CDR1 and CDR2 sequences are KGHSH and LQKENI. V gave up 7 bases and J gave up 6 bases, with 10 bases separating them. The CDR3 coding sequence is TGTGCCAGCTACGAGACGGCTAATTCACCCCTCCACTTT. It translates to CASYETANSPLHF.

This chain connects TRBV4-1 to TRBJ2-6; D not certain. This CDR3 has 15 residues. V gave up 2 bases and J gave up 1 base, with 6 bases separating them. Per the germline V gene, CDR1 is MGHRA and CDR2 is YSYEKL. CDR3 sequence: CASSQPRSGANVLTF. The CDR3 DNA sequence: TGCGCCAGCAGCCAACCGAGATCTGGGGCCAACGTCCTGACTTTC.

The chain is built from TRBV9 and TRBJ2-3, with 12 nucleotides matching TRBD2. This CDR3 is built from 17 residues. CDR1 is SGDLS, CDR2 YYNGEE, per germline. Trimming at V came to 0 bases and at J to 4 bases, leaving 6 bases not matched to a gene. CDR3 nucleotide sequence: TGTGCCAGCAGCGTAGGCTCTAGCGGGGGGGGTGCAGATACGCAGTATTTT. Encoded protein: CASSVGSSGGGADTQYF.